Each of the 2 T cell receptor beta chains below was sequenced from the same sample in a study of spatial heterogeneity in lung cancer. Time point given: blood at routine non-recurrence follow-up after resection. Via MiXCR, TCRdb re-called the 5' RACE reads, giving one row per CDR3 protein. The sample carries about 15,000 distinct CDR3 sequences, roughly 19% recorded once. The sample here was PBMCs, taken at follow-up. The receptors originated from a male donor with early-stage non-small cell lung cancer.

The V call is TRBV19, the J call TRBJ1-4; tentatively, D is TRBD1 (5 bases). Per germline, CDR1 LNHDA and CDR2 SQIVND (reference sequence). Trimming removed 2 bases from V and 0 bases from J, with 7 bases in between. CDR3 length: 15 residues. The CDR3 sequence is CASSIWGATNEKLFF. Written as DNA, the CDR3 is TGTGCCAGTAGTATATGGGGGGCAACTAATGAAAAACTGTTTTTT.

The chain is built from TRBV20-1 and TRBJ1-5; the D gene is possibly TRBD1 (6 bases). Germline V gives CDR1 DFQATT, CDR2 SNEGSKA (reference sequence). The length of the CDR3 is 16 residues. Trimming stripped 3 bases from V and 5 bases from J, with 20 bases between. CDR3 DNA: TGCAGTGCTAGTGGTGGGGGGCGACGGGCCCATCAGCCCCAGCATTTT. Residues: CSASGGGRRAHQPQHF.